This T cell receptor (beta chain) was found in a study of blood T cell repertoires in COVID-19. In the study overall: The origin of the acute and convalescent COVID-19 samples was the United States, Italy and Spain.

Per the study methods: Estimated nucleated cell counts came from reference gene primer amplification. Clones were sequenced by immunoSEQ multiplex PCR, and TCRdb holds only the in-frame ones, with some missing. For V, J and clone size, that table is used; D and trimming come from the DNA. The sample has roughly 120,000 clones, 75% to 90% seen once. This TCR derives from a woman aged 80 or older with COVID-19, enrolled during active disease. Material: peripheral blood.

The DNA for the CDR3 is TGTGCCAGCAGTGAACGGGAACTAGCGGGAGGACGTGGTGAGCAGTTCTTC. Translated, it gives CASSERELAGGRGEQFF. The J gene is TRBJ2-1, the V gene TRBV6-1; 12 bases map to TRBD2. CDR1 is MNHNS, CDR2 SASEGT, per germline. The junction had 11 bases not matched to a gene; V was cut back by 2 bases and J by 9 bases. This CDR3 contains 17 residues.